The 30 T cell receptor beta chains listed next were all sequenced from one sample in a study of cytomegalovirus exposure and HLA in healthy donors. PCR used 60 Vbeta primers and 13 Jbeta primers. TCRdb's copy holds only in-frame clones and misses some; the assay was immunoSEQ multiplex PCR. Among some 25,000 clones, approximately 75% were seen once, and the ten largest hold approximately 5%. The sequenced sample was PBMCs. These receptors came from a male donor in good health and CMV-seronegative.

This clone appeared a single time. This chain connects TRBV6-5 to TRBJ2-3; a weak D match, TRBD2 (5 bases). This CDR3 is built from 15 residues. V was clipped by 2 bases and J by 2 bases, with 11 bases between them. CDR1 is MNHEY and CDR2 is SVGAGI in the germline V gene. The CDR3 region is CASSYQSGATDTQYF. CDR3 in DNA: TGTGCCAGCAGTTACCAGAGCGGTGCCACAGATACGCAGTATTTT.

J is TRBJ2-1 and V is TRBV14; maybe TRBD1 (5 bases). The germline gives CDR1 SGHDN, CDR2 FVKESK. Deletions cut 1 base from V and 0 bases from J, with 13 bases between. There are 17 residues in the CDR3. Written as DNA, the CDR3 is TGTGCCAGCAGCCAAGGAGCACCAGGGCGCTCCTACAATGAGCAGTTCTTC. Encoded protein: CASSQGAPGRSYNEQFF.

The chain has TRBV18 and TRBJ2-1; D might be TRBD2 (6 bases). Germline CDR1 is KGHSH and CDR2 is LQKENI. V was trimmed by 6 bases and J by 3 bases, leaving 15 bases between them. The CDR3 has 15 residues. In nucleotides, the CDR3 is TGTGCCAGCTCCAACCTCGGAGGGTTCTACAATGAGCAGTTCTTC. This sequence encodes CASSNLGGFYNEQFF.

The chain has TRBV6-5 and TRBJ2-5, with D possibly matching TRBD1 (5 bases). This CDR3 contains 13 residues. In germline, CDR1 is MNHEY, CDR2 SVGAGI. The V and J ends lost 2 bases and 5 bases respectively, with 9 bases between them. CDR3 DNA: TGTGCCAGCAGTTACGCAGGGTTGGAGACCCAGTACTTC. Its protein is CASSYAGLETQYF.

The rearrangement uses TRBV7-9 and TRBJ1-4; D might be TRBD1 (6 bases). This CDR3 spans 14 amino acids. Trimming took 2 bases from V and 7 from J, leaving 11 bases between them. The germline gives CDR1 SEHNR, CDR2 FQNEAQ (reference sequence). The CDR3 sequence is CASSLQGNSEKLFF. The CDR3, as DNA: TGTGCCAGCAGCTTACAGGGGAACAGTGAAAAACTGTTTTTT.

This chain joins TRBV7-6 and TRBJ2-7, with D possibly matching TRBD1 (5 bases). Trimming took off 3 bases at V and 3 bases at J, with 12 bases between the two ends. In germline, CDR1 is SGHVS, CDR2 FNYEAQ. The CDR3 runs 14 residues. CDR3 coding DNA: TGTGCCAGCAGCTTGTCACAGGAAAACTACGAGCAGTACTTC. This codes for CASSLSQENYEQYF.

The chain carries TRBV2 and TRBJ1-5; possibly TRBD1 for D (5 bases). Trimming left V 1 base short and J 0 bases short, with 7 bases between. Germline-derived CDR1 and CDR2 are SNHLY and FYNNEI. The CDR3 has 15 amino acids. CDR3 DNA: TGTGCCAGCAGTGAAGGGGGCTATAGCAATCAGCCCCAGCATTTT. It translates to CASSEGGYSNQPQHF.

The chain employs TRBV6-5 and TRBJ2-7; tentative D call: TRBD2 (5 bases). The germline CDR1 and CDR2 sequences are MNHEY and SVGAGI. V shed 0 bases and J shed 4 bases, with 13 bases lying between them. The length of the CDR3 is 15 residues. The CDR3 reads CASSYSGESGYEQYF. CDR3 in DNA: TGTGCCAGCAGTTACTCCGGGGAATCGGGGTACGAGCAGTACTTC.

The V gene is TRBV2, the J gene TRBJ2-2; 7 nucleotides align to TRBD1. The ends lost 11 bases at V and 1 base at J; junction bases unmatched: 13. The length of the CDR3 is 16 residues. From germline, CDR1 is SNHLY and CDR2 FYNNEI. CDR3 DNA: TGTGCCGGCGGCCACAAGGGGGCGCAGAACACCGGGGAGCTGTTTTTT. Translation gives CAGGHKGAQNTGELFF.

This clone was picked up one time. This chain links TRBV5-1 with TRBJ1-2, with 8 nucleotides matching TRBD1. V lost 2 bases to trimming and J lost 4 bases; unmatched junction nucleotides: 13. The CDR3 loop spans 17 amino acids. The germline gives CDR1 SGHRS, CDR2 YFSETQ. CDR3 in amino acids: CASSLRAQFDRGYGYTF. For the CDR3, the DNA is TGCGCCAGCAGCTTAAGAGCTCAGTTTGACAGGGGCTATGGCTACACCTTC. The variable domain in full, completed from reference TRBV5-1 and TRBJ1-2, reads KAGVTQTPRYLIKTRGQQVTLSCSPISGHRSVSWYQQTPGQGLQFLFEYFSETQRNKGNFPGRFSGRQFSNSRSEMNVSTLELGDSALYLCASSLRAQFDRGYGYTFGSGTRLTVV.

This chain joins TRBV5-1 and TRBJ1-1; 7 nucleotides align to TRBD1. The germline gives CDR1 SGHRS, CDR2 YFSETQ. The CDR3 runs 15 residues. J gave up 5 bases and V 3 bases, and 10 bases lay outside the gene matches. CDR3 nucleotides: TGCGCCAGCAGCTGGGGGACAGAATGGGGGACTGAAGCTTTCTTT. The encoded protein is CASSWGTEWGTEAFF.

The chain couples TRBV2 to TRBJ1-6; TRBD1 is a possible D gene (5 bases). The CDR3 has 12 amino acids. Germline V CDR1 and CDR2: SNHLY, FYNNEI. Trimming left V 7 bases short and J 11 bases short, with 12 bases between. CDR3 sequence reads: CASTDVGAPLHF. CDR3 nucleotides: TGTGCCAGCACCGACGTAGGGGCACCCCTCCACTTT. The complete variable domain, with remaining parts taken from reference TRBV2 and TRBJ1-6, reads EPEVTQTPSHQVTQMGQEVILRCVPISNHLYFYWYRQILGQKVEFLVSFYNNEISEKSEIFDDQFSVERPDGSNFTLKIRSTKLEDSAMYFCASTDVGAPLHFGNGTRLTVT.

Only one count was recorded for this clone. The V call is TRBV10-3, the J call TRBJ2-5, with 9 bases matching TRBD2. From germline, CDR1 is ENHRY and CDR2 SYGVKD. This CDR3 has 16 residues. Germline trimming cut 0 bases from V and 2 bases from J; bases unmatched to any gene: 4. The CDR3 DNA sequence: TGTGCCATCAGTGAGTCGGCGGGGGGGCAACAAGAGACCCAGTACTTC. Translating it yields CAISESAGGQQETQYF.

CDR3 bases: TGCAGCGTTGACAGGGGCTTGAGGGGCTACACCTTC. This encodes CSVDRGLRGYTF. The rearrangement joins TRBV29-1 to TRBJ1-2, with a tentative D call TRBD1 (6 bases). CDR1 and CDR2 from the germline V gene are SQVTM and ANQGSEA. The V end lost 3 bases, the J end lost 8 bases, and 13 bases lay between the germline ends. The CDR3 has 12 amino acids. Complete variable domain (other parts from reference TRBV29-1 and TRBJ1-2): SAVISQKPSRDICQRGTSLTIQCQVDSQVTMMFWYRQQPGQSLTLIATANQGSEATYESGFVIDKFPISRPNLTFSTLTVSNMSPEDSSIYLCSVDRGLRGYTFGSGTRLTVV.

A word on this clone: No DNA is shown, since the ends of the CDR3 on it are uncertain; the CDR3 is the one TCRdb lists. The chain uses TRBV27 and TRBJ2-7; the table's D call, TRBD1, was not checked against the DNA. Both ends counted, the CDR3 spans 15 residues. Germline lookup yields CDR1 MNHEY and CDR2 SMNVEV (reference sequence). The CDR3 reads CASSLSFGTGASLYF.

The genes are TRBV18 and TRBJ2-2; 10 nucleotides agree with TRBD1. Trimming at V came to 0 bases and at J to 6 bases, leaving 4 bases not matched to a gene. This CDR3 has 16 amino acids. CDR1 and CDR2 (germline): KGHSH, LQKENI. The CDR3, as DNA: TGTGCCAGCTCACCACCTGACAGGGGGCTCGCCGGGGAGCTGTTTTTT. As protein: CASSPPDRGLAGELFF.

This clone was counted between two and nine times. The J gene is TRBJ2-5, the V gene TRBV4-1; 13 nucleotides align to TRBD2. Unmatched junction bases numbered 9, after V lost 0 bases and J lost 14 bases. The CDR3 covers 15 residues. The germline V gene encodes CDR1 MGHRA and CDR2 YSYEKL. The CDR3 region is CASSQEGTSGMDKYF. Here the CDR3 DNA reads TGCGCCAGCAGCCAAGAAGGGACTAGCGGGATGGATAAATACTTC.

V and J are TRBV2 and TRBJ2-7; TRBD2 matches 12 bases. The CDR3 covers 18 residues. V trimming: 1 base; J trimming: 3 bases; junction bases outside the gene matches: 10. CDR1 and CDR2 from the germline V gene are SNHLY and FYNNEI. In DNA form, the CDR3 reads TGTGCCAGCAGTGAAGACCGCCGACTAGCGGGAGTTCTCTACGAGCAGTACTTC. Protein: CASSEDRRLAGVLYEQYF.

V gene TRBV7-2 combines with J gene TRBJ2-1; 11 positions agree with TRBD1. Germline CDR1 reads SGHTA; CDR2 reads FQGNSA. The CDR3 extends over 15 amino acids. V lost 5 bases to trimming and J lost 10 bases; unmatched junction nucleotides: 10. CDR3 in amino acids: CASSTGTGGSEEQFF. The DNA of the CDR3 is TGTGCCAGCAGCACCGGGACAGGGGGAAGCGAAGAGCAGTTCTTC.

This chain links TRBV6-5 with TRBJ1-1, with 7 nucleotides matching TRBD1. CDR3 length: 14 residues. With 0 bases clipped from V and 11 bases from J, the junction kept 9 bases outside the gene matches. The germline V gene encodes CDR1 MNHEY and CDR2 SVGAGI. CDR3 sequence: CASSYSRQGDGAFF. As DNA, the CDR3 is TGTGCCAGCAGTTACTCGAGGCAGGGGGATGGGGCTTTCTTT.

This chain connects TRBV7-6 to TRBJ2-2, with a possible D match to TRBD1 (5 bases). Per germline, CDR1 SGHVS and CDR2 FNYEAQ. The CDR3 sequence is 16 residues long. The V gene lost 2 bases and the J gene lost 0 bases, with 10 bases spanning the gap. In DNA, the CDR3 is TGTGCCAGCAGCTTATGGGTAGGGGCGAACACCGGGGAGCTGTTTTTT. Its protein product is CASSLWVGANTGELFF.

There are a few counts of this clone. The J gene is TRBJ2-7, the V gene TRBV10-2; TRBD1 agrees at 7 bases. Germline V gene lookup returns CDR1 WSHSY and CDR2 SAAADI. Trimming cost V 4 bases and J 3 bases; bases outside gene matches: 9. CDR3 length: 15 amino acids. The CDR3 sequence: CASSVTGEVNYEQYF. The CDR3 coding sequence is TGCGCCAGCAGTGTCACAGGGGAAGTCAACTACGAGCAGTACTTC.

The rearrangement joins TRBV28 to TRBJ2-5; 8 bases map to TRBD1. CDR1 is MDHEN and CDR2 is SYDVKM in the germline V gene. V lost 5 bases, J lost 1 base, and 6 bases stayed unmatched. This CDR3 is built from 15 residues. The CDR3 DNA is TGTGCCAGCAGTCCTCAGGGGGCATCCCAAGAGACCCAGTACTTC. It codes for CASSPQGASQETQYF. Combining the CDR3 with reference TRBV28 and TRBJ2-5 gives the whole variable domain DVKVTQSSRYLVKRTGEKVFLECVQDMDHENMFWYRQDPGLGLRLIYFSYDVKMKEKGDIPEGYSVSREKKERFSLILESASTNQTSMYLCASSPQGASQETQYFGPGTRLLVL.

The chain recombines TRBV6-5 with TRBJ1-2, with D hard to call. The CDR3 sequence is 14 residues long. V dropped 6 bases and J dropped 3 bases, with 14 bases sitting between them. The germline V gene encodes CDR1 MNHEY and CDR2 SVGAGI. The CDR3 protein is CASRLSHLYYGYTF. CDR3 nucleotides: TGTGCCAGCAGACTTTCGCACCTATACTATGGCTACACCTTC.

J is TRBJ1-1 and V is TRBV7-2; a weak D match, TRBD1 (6 bases). The CDR3 is 13 amino acids. CDR1 SGHTA and CDR2 FQGNSA come from the germline V gene. Trimming left V 11 bases short and J 6 bases short, with 19 bases between. CDR3 region: CADQQGGVSEAFF. The DNA for the CDR3 is TGTGCCGACCAACAAGGGGGGGTTTCTGAAGCTTTCTTT.

The chain employs TRBV28 and TRBJ2-1; 8 nucleotides match TRBD1. The CDR3 runs to 15 residues. Looked up from germline, CDR1 is MDHEN and CDR2 is SYDVKM. The V segment lost 2 bases and the J segment 7 bases; nucleotides outside the gene matches: 7. This CDR3 is CASSLQGAGGNEQFF. The CDR3 DNA follows: TGTGCCAGCAGTTTACAGGGGGCAGGGGGAAATGAGCAGTTCTTC.

In regard to this clone: A read error may account for a junction end that differs from germline. Other DNA sequences of this sample code for an identical CDR3. The chain uses TRBV7-9 and TRBJ1-1; TRBD1 matches at 7 bases. Germline loops: CDR1 SEHNR, CDR2 FQNEAQ (reference sequence). This CDR3 contains 15 residues. The CDR3 region is CASSLEGAYGTEAFF. CDR3 nucleotides: TGTGCCAGCAGCTTAGAGGGGGCTTATGGCACTGAAGCCTTCTTT.

The gene calls are TRBV7-9 and TRBJ2-3; 9 bases agree with TRBD2. V lost 5 bases to trimming and J lost 6 bases; unmatched junction nucleotides: 12. Germline V gene lookup returns CDR1 SEHNR and CDR2 FQNEAQ (reference sequence). There are 16 residues in the CDR3. CDR3 DNA: TGTGCCAGCAGCCCCGCGGGGGGGGACACAACGGATACGCAGTATTTT. Translation: CASSPAGGDTTDTQYF.

The chain recombines TRBV7-9 with TRBJ2-3, with D possibly matching TRBD1 (5 bases). Looked up from germline, CDR1 is SEHNR and CDR2 is FQNEAQ (reference sequence). Trimming cost V 7 bases and J 0 bases, with 14 bases left between them. The CDR3 contains 15 residues. CDR3: CASTSPGISTDTQYF. CDR3 nucleotides: TGTGCCAGCACCTCCCCAGGGATTAGCACAGATACGCAGTATTTT.

The chain couples TRBV15 to TRBJ2-1; tentative D call: TRBD2 (6 bases). Looked up from germline, CDR1 is LNHNV and CDR2 is YYDKDF (reference sequence). The germline V and J ends were trimmed by 5 bases and 10 bases, with 21 bases remaining between them. The CDR3 has 15 amino acids. The CDR3 DNA sequence: TGTGCCACCAGCCGGGACTCTCCTAGCGTTTGGGAGCAGTTCTTC. Its protein is CATSRDSPSVWEQFF.